Listed below are T cell receptor beta chains from one sample, sequenced in a study of blood T cell repertoires in COVID-19. Sequenced by immunoSEQ multiplex PCR; TCRdb stores in-frame clones only, minus some. Of 200,000 to 300,000 clones in the sample, approximately 88% were seen once. Sequenced input: peripheral blood. The receptors originated from a woman in her twenties or thirties with COVID-19, enrolled during active disease. CDR3s include the opening cysteine and the closing phenylalanine or tryptophan. A D gene is named only where the DNA matches it firmly. Size is stated for part of the rows, as once, few or many counts, or as a class when the clone is expanded.

TGTGCCAGCAGTTTATCGACGGACAGGGGAATAACCTACGAGCAGTACTTC,CASSLSTDRGITYEQYF,TRBJ2-7,TRBV27,.,TRBD1
TGTGCCAGCAGCTTAGGAGGAGCCCCAGCCTACGAGCAGTACTTC,CASSLGGAPAYEQYF,TRBJ2-7,TRBV7-9,.,.
TGTGCCAGCAGCAAAGAAGGCGGACAGGGGGCGTCGGACACTGAAGCTTTCTTT,CASSKEGGQGASDTEAFF,TRBJ1-1,TRBV21-1,once,.
TGTGCCAGCAGTTACTCTAAAAACTACGGGGATGAAAAACTGTTTTTT,CASSYSKNYGDEKLFF,TRBJ1-4,TRBV6-5,.,.
TGTGCCAGTAGTACCCCGACAGGGGCCAACGTCCTGACTTTC,CASSTPTGANVLTF,TRBJ2-6,TRBV19,.,.
TGTGCCAGCGGCGTAACAGGGGACGACTATGGCTACACCTTC,CASGVTGDDYGYTF,TRBJ1-2,TRBV5-5,.,TRBD1
TGTGCCAGCAGCTTATTGAGCTCTGGAAACACCATATATTTT,CASSLLSSGNTIYF,TRBJ1-3,TRBV7-9,.,.
TGTGCCAGCAGCCGAGCACGTGGAGGGAGTAACACTGAAGCTTTCTTT,CASSRARGGSNTEAFF,TRBJ1-1,TRBV4-2,.,.
TGCGCCAGCAGCCAGGTGAGATCCGAAAAACTGTTTTTT,CASSQVRSEKLFF,TRBJ1-4,TRBV4-1,.,.
TGTGCCAGCAGTTTCCGGGACAGGGTCCCTAATGAGCAGTTCTTC,CASSFRDRVPNEQFF,TRBJ2-1,TRBV27,.,TRBD1
TGTGCCAGCAGCGTAGCTATTAGCGGCGTTTACAATGAGCAGTTCTTC,CASSVAISGVYNEQFF,TRBJ2-1,TRBV9,.,.
TGTGCCAGCTCACCATTCGCGGGGGAGATCAATGAGCAGTTCTTC,CASSPFAGEINEQFF,TRBJ2-1,TRBV18,.,TRBD2
TGTGCCTCCGGTTGGGCGGGGAGCACAGATACGCAGTATTTT,CASGWAGSTDTQYF,TRBJ2-3,TRBV19,few,.
TGTGCCAGCAGTTATGAGGTGGCTTGGATCTATGGCTACACCTTC,CASSYEVAWIYGYTF,TRBJ1-2,TRBV6-6,.,.
TGTGCCAGCAGCAAATCCGGGACAGGGGGATTTGAGCAGTACTTC,CASSKSGTGGFEQYF,TRBJ2-7,TRBV7-2,.,TRBD1
TGTGCCAGCAGTTTAGTGGCGGGGTCGAGGACCGGGGAGCTGTTTTTT,CASSLVAGSRTGELFF,TRBJ2-2,TRBV27,.,.
TGTGCCAGTAGTCCAGAGGGGGACTACTACGAGCAGTACTTC,CASSPEGDYYEQYF,TRBJ2-7,TRBV19,.,.
TGCGCCAGCAGCTTGGTATTTCGGAACACTGAAGCTTTCTTT,CASSLVFRNTEAFF,TRBJ1-1,TRBV5-1,.,.
TGTGCCAGCAGTTACGTTCAGGGGGAAAGGGAGACCCAGTACTTC,CASSYVQGERETQYF,TRBJ2-5,TRBV6-5,.,TRBD1
TGTGCCACCAGCAGATCGGGGGGGAGCTCCTACGAGCAGTACTTC,CATSRSGGSSYEQYF,TRBJ2-7,TRBV15,.,TRBD2
TGTGCCAGCAGCCCCTCGGGGCAGGGGATGAAACTGTTTTTT,CASSPSGQGMKLFF,TRBJ1-4,TRBV7-9,.,.
TGTGCCAGCAGCCTAGGACTAGCGGGAGGGCCTAGCACAGATACGCAGTATTTT,CASSLGLAGGPSTDTQYF,TRBJ2-3,TRBV11-3,.,TRBD2
TGTGCCTGGAGTTTAAAGGACAGCTACAATGAGCAGTTCTTC,CAWSLKDSYNEQFF,TRBJ2-1,TRBV30,.,.
TGTGCCAGCAGCATACAGGGCCCGAACACCGGGGAGCTGTTTTTT,CASSIQGPNTGELFF,TRBJ2-2,TRBV6-5,.,.
TGTGCCAGCAGCGCAAGGAAAACGGGGGAAGCTTTCTTT,CASSARKTGEAFF,TRBJ1-1,TRBV7-2,.,.
TGTGCCAGCAGCTTAGTACAGACTACCTTCCAAGAGACCCAGTACTTC,CASSLVQTTFQETQYF,TRBJ2-5,TRBV7-9,.,.
TGTGCCAGCAGCCCCAAAACTGGGGCCAACGTCCTGACTTTC,CASSPKTGANVLTF,TRBJ2-6,TRBV7-2,.,.
TGTGCCAGCAGCGATCGCAGCGGGAAGACCCAGTACTTC,CASSDRSGKTQYF,TRBJ2-5,TRBV5-4,.,TRBD2
TGCGCCAGCAGCCAATTCACAAGGACAGGGGATAACAATGAGCAGTTCTTC,CASSQFTRTGDNNEQFF,TRBJ2-1,TRBV4-3,once,TRBD1
TGTGCCAGCAGTTTGATTCGTGGGGAGCGAGCTTTCTTT,CASSLIRGERAFF,TRBJ1-1,TRBV28,.,.
TGCGCCAGCAGCCAAGATCTATGGACAGCCGGAAACACCATATATTTT,CASSQDLWTAGNTIYF,TRBJ1-3,TRBV4-3,.,.
TGTGCCAGCAGCTTAAATCCCGACACCCTGGCCTACGAGCAGTACTTC,CASSLNPDTLAYEQYF,TRBJ2-7,TRBV7-9,.,.
TGTGCCAGCAGGTATTGGGCAGGGGACACTGAAGCTTTCTTT,CASRYWAGDTEAFF,TRBJ1-1,TRBV5-4,once,.
TGTGCCAGCACCTGGACAGGGGGCACCTATGGCTACACCTTC,CASTWTGGTYGYTF,TRBJ1-2,TRBV28,.,TRBD1
TGCGCCAGCAGCCAGGGACAGGGGGCAGCCGGTGAGCAGTTCTTC,CASSQGQGAAGEQFF,TRBJ2-1,TRBV10-1,.,TRBD1
TGTGCCAGCACCATTATCCCAGGGGCTTGGGATACGCAGTATTTT,CASTIIPGAWDTQYF,TRBJ2-3,TRBV6-5,.,.
TGTGCCAGCTCAATACGACAGGATGGGGACACTGAAGCTTTCTTT,CASSIRQDGDTEAFF,TRBJ1-1,TRBV18,.,.